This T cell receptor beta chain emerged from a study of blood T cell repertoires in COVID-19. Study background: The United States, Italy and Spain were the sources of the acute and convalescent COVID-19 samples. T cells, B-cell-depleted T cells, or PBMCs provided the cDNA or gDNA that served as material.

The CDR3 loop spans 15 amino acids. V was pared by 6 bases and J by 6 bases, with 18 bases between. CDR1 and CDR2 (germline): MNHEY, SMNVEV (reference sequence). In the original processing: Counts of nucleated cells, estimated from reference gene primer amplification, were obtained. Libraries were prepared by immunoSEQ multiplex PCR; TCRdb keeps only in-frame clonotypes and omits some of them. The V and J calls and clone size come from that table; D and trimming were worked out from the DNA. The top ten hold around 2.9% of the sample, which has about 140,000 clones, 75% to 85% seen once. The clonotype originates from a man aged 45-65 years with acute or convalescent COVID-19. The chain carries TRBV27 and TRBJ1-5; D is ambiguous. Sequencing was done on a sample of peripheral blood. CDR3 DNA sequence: TGTGCCAGCAGCCCGGACTTTAATCCCACTCAGCCCCAGCATTTT. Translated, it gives CASSPDFNPTQPQHF.